Sequencing of this TCR beta chain was carried out in a study of technical replicates of blood from several donors. The method was immunoSEQ multiplex PCR; TCRdb's version includes in-frame clones alone and lacks a portion of them. Among around 80,000 clones listed, around 94% were seen once. Germline V CDR1 and CDR2: LNHDA, SQIVND (reference sequence). This CDR3 has 16 residues. Trimming took 1 base from V and 6 from J; bases not matched to a gene: 7. Sequenced input: T cells isolated from PBMCs. This clonotype was sampled from a human donor in good health. V and J are TRBV19 and TRBJ2-1; 9 nucleotides match TRBD1. This CDR3 is CASSIVSGTGINEQFF. DNA of the CDR3: TGTGCCAGTAGTATAGTTTCTGGGACAGGGATCAATGAGCAGTTCTTC.